This TCR beta chain was identified in a study of T cell responses to AZD1222 COVID-19 vaccine. Overall study results and limits: The study reported that nearly half of spike-specific TCRs target unmutated variant regions. Increases in Spike-specific TCR breadth and depth were seen after two AZD1222 doses. Seropositive status at baseline applied to only 5 or 6 AZD1222 recipients.

With respect to this clone: The antigen is unknown.

Repertoires were generated with immunoSEQ multiplex PCR, while TCRdb's copy carries only in-frame clones and drops some. The table includes about 170,000 clones, more than 80% detected once. V dropped 5 bases and J dropped 0; count of bases not matched to a gene: 3. Germline lookup yields CDR1 LNHDA and CDR2 SQIVND (reference sequence). The CDR3 runs 15 residues. This chain uses TRBV19 with TRBJ1-5, with 8 positions matching TRBD1. The clonotype comes from an adult in good health. This sample comprised peripheral blood, obtained on day 0 of AZD1222 vaccination. The CDR3 region is CASSHRGGSNQPQHF. The CDR3 DNA sequence: TGTGCCAGTAGTCACAGGGGGGGTAGCAATCAGCCCCAGCATTTT.